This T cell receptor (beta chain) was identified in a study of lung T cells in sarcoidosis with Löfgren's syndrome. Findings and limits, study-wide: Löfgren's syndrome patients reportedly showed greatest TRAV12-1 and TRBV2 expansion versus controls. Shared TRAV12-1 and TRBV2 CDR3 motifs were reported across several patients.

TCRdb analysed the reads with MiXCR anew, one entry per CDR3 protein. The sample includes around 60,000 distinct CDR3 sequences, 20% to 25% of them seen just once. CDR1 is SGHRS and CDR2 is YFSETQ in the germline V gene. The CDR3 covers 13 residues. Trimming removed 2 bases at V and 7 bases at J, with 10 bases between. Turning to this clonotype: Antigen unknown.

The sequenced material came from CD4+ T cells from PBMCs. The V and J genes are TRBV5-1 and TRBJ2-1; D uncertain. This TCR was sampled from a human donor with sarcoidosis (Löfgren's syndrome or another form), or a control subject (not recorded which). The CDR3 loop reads CASSFVSVNEQFF. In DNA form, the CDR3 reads TGCGCCAGCAGCTTCGTAAGCGTAAATGAGCAGTTCTTC.